These 15 T cell receptor beta chains came from one sample sequenced in a study of CD8+ T cells in alopecia areata. RNA extraction and reverse transcription yielded cDNA as sequencing template. Produced via immunoSEQ multiplex PCR; TCRdb's table is partial and in-frame only. The sample was found to contain 3,900 or so clones, and every one recurs. Sorting of pooled cutaneous lymph node cells used CD4, CD8alpha, NKG2D, NKG2ACE and other markers. The sample consisted of CD8+ T cells sorted from a lymph node. The receptors were sampled from a C3H/HeJ mouse with alopecia areata. The strain's MHC haplotype is H2-k.

This clone was seen ten or more times. All gene names here are mouse names. Incomplete CDR3 DNA: TGTGCCAGCAGTGAGACTGGGGGGTTTGCT. It codes for CASSETGGFA. The whole CDR3 protein reads CASSETGGFAEQFF. The chain is built from TRBV13-3 and TRBJ2-1; 10 positions agree with TRBD2. Read data end 4 residues before the CDR3 end; the end is taken from the germline J gene. The length of the CDR3 is 14 residues. Germline V lookup: CDR1 NNHDY, CDR2 SYVADS. J gave up 6 bases and V 2 bases, and 2 bases lay outside the gene matches.

This clone was recorded many times. The genes are named according to mouse. From the germline J gene comes the end of the CDR3, since the read stops 4 residues before it. This chain uses TRBV19 with TRBJ1-2; D ambiguous. With 7 bases removed from V and 0 bases from J, the gap between germline ends came to 10 bases. Germline V CDR1 and CDR2: FNHDT, SITEND (reference sequence). This CDR3 region has 13 residues. The part of the CDR3 DNA that was read is TGTGCCAGCGGCACCGACACAAACTCC. This translates into CASGTDTNS. The whole CDR3 is CASGTDTNSDYTF.

This clone was observed many times. Each gene name is a mouse one. The read stops 4 residues short of the end of the CDR3; the missing end is completed from the germline J gene. This chain joins TRBV14 and TRBJ2-4, with TRBD2 matching 8 bases. Germline lookup yields CDR1 SGHDT and CDR2 FRDEAV. The CDR3 has 14 residues. The CDR3 sequence is CASSSPDWGNTLYF. The DNA read from the CDR3 is TGTGCCAGCAGTTCACCCGACTGGGGAAAC. The whole variable domain, filled in from reference TRBV14 and TRBJ2-4, reads EAGVTQSPRYAVLQEGQAVSFWCDPISGHDTLYWYQQPRDQGPQLLVYFRDEAVIDNSQLPSDRFSAVRPKGTNSTLKIQSAKQGDTATYLCASSSPDWGNTLYFGAGTRLSVL.

This clone has at least ten counts. Mouse germline and gene names are used. The read ends 4 residues shy of where the CDR3 ends; the end is completed using the germline J gene. The genes are TRBV19 and TRBJ2-2, with D possibly matching TRBD1 (5 bases). Trimming took 2 bases from V and 6 from J, leaving 8 bases between them. The CDR3 is 13 amino acids. The germline V gene has CDR1 FNHDT and CDR2 SITEND (reference sequence). CDR3 sequence: CASSMRGPGQLYF. The CDR3 bases that were read are TGTGCCAGCAGTATGAGGGGTCCCGGG.

This clone has just a few counts. Genes here carry mouse names. The read halts 4 residues ahead of the CDR3 end, with the missing end drawn from the germline J gene. This chain connects TRBV13-2 to TRBJ1-1; D unclear. The CDR3 totals 12 residues. The germline V gene encodes CDR1 NNHNN and CDR2 SYGAGS (reference sequence). V dropped 0 bases and J dropped 1 base, with 1 base sitting between them. CDR3 region: CASGDGNTEVFF. The sequenced part of the CDR3 DNA is TGTGCCAGCGGTGATGGGAACACA.

In its sample, this clone is medium-sized. Mouse gene names apply. Coverage ceases 4 residues before the CDR3 finishes, and the germline J gene fills in the end. This chain joins TRBV17 and TRBJ2-2; 8 bases align to TRBD2. Germline CDR1 is MNHDT and CDR2 is YYDKIL. This CDR3 has 15 residues. V lost 3 bases to trimming and J lost 6 bases; unmatched junction nucleotides: 6. CDR3 DNA (partial): TGTGCTAGCAGTAGTGGGGACTGGCCCCCCGGG. Its translation is CASSSGDWPPG. The full CDR3 protein is CASSSGDWPPGQLYF.

This clone was seen ten or more times. Gene names follow the mouse nomenclature. The observed sequence ends 4 residues before the CDR3 terminus, with the missing tail filled in from the germline J gene. The J gene is TRBJ2-7, the V gene TRBV1; 10 bases are a match to TRBD2. The V gene's germline CDR1 is NSQYPW and CDR2 LRSPGD (reference sequence). V trimming: 3 bases; J trimming: 1 base; junction bases outside the gene matches: 6. The CDR3 extends over 16 amino acids. CDR3 DNA, as far as it was read: TGCACCTGCAGTGCGGCTCCTGGGGGGGCGTCCTAT. It is translated as CTCSAAPGGASY. In full, the CDR3 reads CTCSAAPGGASYEQYF.

This clone has only a few counts. The gene names here belong to mouse. The read terminates 4 residues ahead of where the CDR3 ends, so the germline J gene completes it. The chain has TRBV31 and TRBJ2-1; 11 bases line up with TRBD2. The germline CDR1 and CDR2 sequences are GKSSPN and SITVG. The CDR3 has 16 residues. Trimming took 2 bases from V and 2 from J; bases not matched to a gene: 5. Here the CDR3 reads CAWSSGLGGHYAEQFF. The sequenced part of the CDR3 DNA is TGTGCCTGGAGTTCAGGACTGGGGGGCCACTATGCT.

This clone has just a few counts. Mouse gene names and germline throughout. Read sequence stops 4 residues before the CDR3 end, and the germline J gene provides the missing end. The gene calls are TRBV4 and TRBJ2-2, with 9 positions matching TRBD2. Germline V gene lookup returns CDR1 LGHDT and CDR2 YNNKQL (reference sequence). V shed 5 bases and J 0 bases; nucleotides not matched to a gene: 7. The CDR3 runs to 17 residues. The CDR3 loop reads CASSPPDWGSNTGQLYF. The sequenced part of the CDR3 DNA is TGTGCCAGCAGCCCCCCGGACTGGGGATCAAACACCGGG.

This clone was observed many times. Here the gene names and germline are mouse. The read ends 4 residues shy of where the CDR3 ends; the end is completed using the germline J gene. The V gene is TRBV13-2, the J gene TRBJ2-7; TRBD2 aligns across 8 bases. Germline-derived CDR1 and CDR2 are NNHNN and SYGAGS (reference sequence). CDR3 length equals 15 residues. V shed 0 bases, J shed 2 bases, and the junction held 4 bases outside the gene matches. The CDR3 sequence: CASGDAGGPPYEQYF. CDR3 DNA (partial): TGTGCCAGCGGTGATGCTGGGGGGCCACCCTAT.

This clone was observed many times. Mouse gene names and germline throughout. The CDR3 goes on 4 residues after the read ends, and that part is filled in from the germline J gene. Other DNA sequences in this specimen translate into the identical CDR3. The rearrangement joins TRBV19 to TRBJ2-3; 8 nucleotides match TRBD1. There are 14 residues in the CDR3. In germline, CDR1 is FNHDT, CDR2 SITEND (reference sequence). Trimming removed 2 bases from V and 3 bases from J; junction bases left unmatched: 2. CDR3 residues: CASSITGGAETLYF. CDR3 bases read: TGTGCCAGCAGTATTACAGGGGGGGCAGAA.

This clone was counted at least ten times. Mouse names are used for the genes. The observed sequence ends 4 residues before the CDR3 terminus, with the missing tail filled in from the germline J gene. The rearrangement uses TRBV1 and TRBJ2-1; 11 bases map to TRBD2. The CDR3 has 19 residues. CDR1 NSQYPW and CDR2 LRSPGD come from the germline V gene (reference sequence). Germline trimming cut 0 bases from V and 0 bases from J; bases unmatched to any gene: 7. This CDR3 reads CTCSAEGTGGAYNYAEQFF. CDR3 DNA, as far as it was read: TGCACCTGCAGTGCAGAAGGAACTGGGGGGGCTTATAACTATGCT.

This clone was observed at least ten times. Each gene name is a mouse one. The read terminates 4 residues before the CDR3 end, so the remaining end is supplied by the germline J gene. The genes are TRBV13-3 and TRBJ2-1; D is possibly TRBD1 (5 bases). The germline V and J ends were trimmed by 1 base and 2 bases, with 7 bases remaining between them. Germline V CDR1 and CDR2: NNHDY, SYVADS. The CDR3 consists of 14 residues. CDR3 in amino acids: CASSDPGYYAEQFF. The covered CDR3 bases are TGTGCCAGCAGTGATCCAGGGTACTATGCT.

This clone was found many times. Germline and genes here are mouse. Coverage ceases 4 residues before the CDR3 finishes, and the germline J gene fills in the end. V and J are TRBV13-1 and TRBJ1-1, with unresolved D. This CDR3 has 12 residues. Trimming shortened V by 4 bases and J by 0 bases, and 4 bases separated the two germline ends. Per the germline V gene, CDR1 is NSHNY and CDR2 is SYGAGN. This CDR3 reads CASSPANTEVFF. CDR3 bases read: TGTGCCAGCAGTCCAGCAAACACA.

This clone counts as medium-sized. Genes and germline come from the mouse. From the germline J gene comes the end of the CDR3, since the read stops 4 residues before it. The V gene is TRBV1, the J gene TRBJ2-3, with a weak D call TRBD1 (5 bases). V was cut by 4 bases and J by 0 bases, with 11 bases left in between. The CDR3 spans 15 residues. CDR1 NSQYPW and CDR2 LRSPGD come from the germline V gene (reference sequence). The CDR3 bases that were read are TGCACCTGCAGTGTCCAGGGATCTAGTGCAGAA. Its protein product is CTCSVQGSSAE. The full CDR3 protein reads CTCSVQGSSAETLYF. Drawing the rest from reference TRBV1 and TRBJ2-3, the complete variable domain is VTLLEQNPRWRLVPRGQAVNLRCILKNSQYPWMSWYQQDLQKQLQWLFTLRSPGDKEVKSLPGADYLATRVTDTELRLQVANMSQGRTLYCTCSVQGSSAETLYFGSGTRLTVL.